A selection of T cell receptor beta chains follows, all from one sample in a study of OX40 agonist ivuxolimab in advanced cancers. Here immunoSEQ multiplex PCR was the method, and the copy in TCRdb shows in-frame clones only, minus some. The profile shows some 150,000 clones, 75% to 95% of them singletons. This sample comprised CD4+ or CD8+ T cells sorted from blood, obtained in a trial of the OX40 agonist ivuxolimab. These TCRs come from an adult with an advanced solid tumor such as melanoma, head and neck, liver or kidney cancer. Both conserved end residues are trimmed from each CDR3. Each record gives: V gene, J gene, CDR3 protein.

v_gene: TRBV7-2
j_gene: TRBJ2-4
CDR3aa: ASSLALGQAKNIQY

v_gene: TRBV19
j_gene: TRBJ1-5
CDR3aa: ASSAGEGAQH

v_gene: TRBV19
j_gene: TRBJ2-1
CDR3aa: ASSYRGLILAGYNEQF

v_gene: TRBV10-3
j_gene: TRBJ2-7
CDR3aa: AISELSRGNEQY

v_gene: TRBV28
j_gene: TRBJ2-1
CDR3aa: ASSSPGHPNEQF

v_gene: TRBV9
j_gene: TRBJ2-5
CDR3aa: ASSVMAGETQY

v_gene: TRBV6-6
j_gene: TRBJ1-1
CDR3aa: ASRTSGGLTEAF

v_gene: TRBV18
j_gene: TRBJ2-1
CDR3aa: ASSPSGSAGNEQF

v_gene: TRBV25-1
j_gene: TRBJ2-7
CDR3aa: ASSEPGGAGYEQY

v_gene: TRBV18
j_gene: TRBJ1-5
CDR3aa: ASSLGQGPSNQPQH

v_gene: TRBV11-2
j_gene: TRBJ2-1
CDR3aa: ASSPRVREGGYNEQF

v_gene: TRBV7-9
j_gene: TRBJ1-1
CDR3aa: ASSLAPYRGNTEAF

v_gene: TRBV2
j_gene: TRBJ1-5
CDR3aa: ASSGGGPGQPQH

v_gene: TRBV27
j_gene: TRBJ2-7
CDR3aa: ASRPIAGGHYEQY

v_gene: TRBV5-1
j_gene: TRBJ1-1
CDR3aa: ASSFASNTEAF

v_gene: TRBV7-6
j_gene: TRBJ1-3
CDR3aa: ASSLTGENTIY

v_gene: TRBV25-1
j_gene: TRBJ2-2
CDR3aa: ASSERLTAGELF

v_gene: TRBV10-3
j_gene: TRBJ2-7
CDR3aa: AISDEPGLALYEQY

v_gene: TRBV7-2
j_gene: TRBJ2-1
CDR3aa: ASSLVGLAGANEQF

v_gene: TRBV7-8
j_gene: TRBJ1-3
CDR3aa: ASSLTVVTSSGNTIY

v_gene: TRBV27
j_gene: TRBJ1-2
CDR3aa: ASRQYNYGYT

v_gene: TRBV18
j_gene: TRBJ1-4
CDR3aa: ASSLLQGGDEKLF

v_gene: TRBV28
j_gene: TRBJ2-3
CDR3aa: ASTNPTGKY

v_gene: TRBV20-1
j_gene: TRBJ2-1
CDR3aa: SVRGNEQF

v_gene: TRBV28
j_gene: TRBJ2-7
CDR3aa: ASRKGLANEQY